The entry below describes one TCR beta chain. Its antigen is unknown. These data come from a study of CD8+CD57+ T cells in acquired aplastic anemia. Overall study results and limits: Overlap between patients and controls comprised roughly 30 CD8+ CDR3 sequences.

Patients chosen for sequencing had CD8+CD57+ cells that had expanded, as shown by flow cytometry. Patients had undergone no therapy by the time their blood was sampled. Template material for TCR beta VDJ and CDR3 profiling consisted of genomic DNA. MiXCR, run by TCRdb on the reads, gives a single entry per CDR3 protein. The sample records under 350,000 distinct CDR3 sequences, 50% to 65% being singletons. The CDR3 is made up of 15 amino acids. After removal of 5 bases from V and 6 bases from J, the junction contained 13 bases not matched to a gene. The germline gives CDR1 SGHTA, CDR2 FQGNSA. This chain joins TRBV7-2 and TRBJ2-7; 7 bases are shared with TRBD1. What was sequenced was sorted CD4+, CD8+, or CD8+CD57+ T cells (not recorded which) from PBMCs. This receptor was obtained from a human donor with aplastic anemia. CDR3 sequence reads: CASSESGTGACEQYF. CDR3 sequence (DNA): TGTGCCAGCAGCGAGTCCGGCACAGGGGCCTGCGAGCAGTACTTC.